Each of the 23 T cell receptor beta chains below was sequenced from the same sample in a study of brain metastases from non-small cell lung cancer. Data came from immunoSEQ multiplex PCR; TCRdb stores just in-frame clones and leaves some out. The sample records approximately 3,100 clones, 78% being singletons. Sequencing was done on a sample of primary lung tumor tissue. The receptors were gathered from a donor aged 40 or over with non-small cell lung cancer.

As for this clone: A read error may account for a junction end that differs from germline. The rearrangement links TRBV7-7 to TRBJ1-4; possibly TRBD1 for D (6 bases). The CDR3 has 15 amino acids. Germline V gene lookup returns CDR1 SSHAT and CDR2 FNYEAQ (reference sequence). The CDR3 sequence is CASSQTGSPNEKLFF. DNA of the CDR3: TGTGCTAGCAGCCAAACAGGGAGTCCCAATGAAAAACTGTTTTTT.

The chain couples TRBV2 to TRBJ2-1; 7 bases match TRBD2. The CDR3 sequence is 14 residues long. Germline lookup yields CDR1 SNHLY and CDR2 FYNNEI. The V segment lost 4 bases and the J segment 6 bases; nucleotides outside the gene matches: 6. The CDR3 spells CASSVGLTGNEQFF. The CDR3 DNA reads as TGTGCCAGCAGTGTGGGACTAACAGGCAATGAGCAGTTCTTC.

The chain uses TRBV10-2 and TRBJ1-1; the D is unclear. From germline, CDR1 is WSHSY and CDR2 SAAADI. V lost 0 bases, J lost 7 bases, and 12 bases lay in between. The CDR3 length is 14 residues. CDR3 nucleotide sequence: TGCGCCAGCAGTGAGTCTTCCAGGATTGGTGAAGCTTTCTTT. Protein: CASSESSRIGEAFF.

Note on this clone: The same CDR3 arises from other DNA sequences in this sample as well. The V and J genes are TRBV7-9 and TRBJ1-1; D gene uncertain. With 1 base removed from V and 0 bases from J, the gap between germline ends came to 9 bases. The CDR3 has 15 residues. Germline V gives CDR1 SEHNR, CDR2 FQNEAQ (reference sequence). CDR3 nucleotide sequence: TGTGCCAGCAGCTTAGGTGGCAGAATGAACACTGAAGCTTTCTTT. This sequence encodes CASSLGGRMNTEAFF.

The table lists this clone with a few counts. The rearrangement joins TRBV12-3 or TRBV12-4 to TRBJ1-2, with a weak D call TRBD1 (5 bases). V gave up 3 bases and J gave up 2 bases, with 7 bases separating them. The CDR3 spans 13 residues. As DNA, the CDR3 is TGTGCCAGCAGTTTGTCAGGGAACTATGGCTACACCTTC. Translation gives CASSLSGNYGYTF.

Turning to this clone: At one end the junction does not follow the germline gene, possibly because of a read error. V usage is TRBV5-1 and J usage is TRBJ2-7, with D hard to call. The CDR3 is made up of 14 amino acids. Germline-derived CDR1 and CDR2 are SGHRS and YFSETQ. For the CDR3, the DNA is TGCGCCAGCAGCTTGGTGGCCGACGGCTACAAGCAGTACTTC. This encodes CASSLVADGYKQYF. The variable domain in full, completed from reference TRBV5-1 and TRBJ2-7, reads KAGVTQTPRYLIKTRGQQVTLSCSPISGHRSVSWYQQTPGQGLQFLFEYFSETQRNKGNFPGRFSGRQFSNSRSEMNVSTLELGDSALYLCASSLVADGYKQYFGPGTRLTVT.

This clone was seen a single time. This chain uses TRBV7-3 with TRBJ1-1; TRBD1 is a possible D gene (5 bases). With 2 bases removed from V and 4 bases from J, the gap between germline ends came to 8 bases. CDR1 SGHTA and CDR2 FQGTGA come from the germline V gene. The CDR3 is 13 amino acids. DNA of the CDR3: TGTGCCAGCAGCTTATCGGGGCGCACTGAAGCTTTCTTT. This codes for CASSLSGRTEAFF.

The chain is built from TRBV5-7 and TRBJ1-1; 9 bases map to TRBD1. TRBV5-7 is annotated as an ORF whose role is uncertain. The V and J ends lost 4 bases and 2 bases, in that order; junction bases with no gene match: 6. The CDR3 has 15 amino acids. CDR3 residues: CASSHWTGENTEAFF. In DNA, the CDR3 is TGTGCCAGCAGCCATTGGACAGGGGAAAACACTGAAGCTTTCTTT.

CDR3 sequence reads: CASSPQGYEQYF. CDR3 sequence (DNA): TGTGCCAGCAGTCCACAGGGCTACGAGCAGTACTTC. The J gene is TRBJ2-7, the V gene TRBV12-3 or TRBV12-4; D might be TRBD1 (6 bases). The CDR3 is made up of 12 amino acids. Trimming pared 5 bases from V and 3 bases from J, leaving 8 bases between.

The rearrangement uses TRBV3-1 (or the pseudogene TRBV3-2) and TRBJ1-5, with D unclear. V was cut by 0 bases and J by 4 bases, with 7 bases left in between. This CDR3 spans 14 amino acids. From germline, CDR1 is LGHDT and CDR2 YNNKEL (reference sequence). CDR3: CASSQDPGNQPQHF. The CDR3 DNA is TGTGCCAGCAGCCAAGATCCCGGGAATCAGCCCCAGCATTTT.

The V call is TRBV7-9, the J call TRBJ2-3; no definite D call. From germline, CDR1 is SEHNR and CDR2 FQNEAQ (reference sequence). The length of the CDR3 is 14 residues. Trimming took 1 base from V and 3 from J, leaving 8 bases between them. The CDR3 sequence: CASSLGHQTDTQYF. The CDR3 DNA is TGTGCCAGCAGCTTAGGGCACCAAACAGATACGCAGTATTTT.

The table lists this clone with a count of one. The CDR3 spells CASSEVYLYEQYF. DNA of the CDR3: TGTGCCAGCAGTGAAGTTTATCTCTACGAGCAGTACTTC. The chain couples TRBV6-1 to TRBJ2-7; no definite D call. The CDR3 is 13 amino acids. Trimming took off 1 base at V and 3 bases at J, with 7 bases between the two ends. Germline loops: CDR1 MNHNS, CDR2 SASEGT.

J is TRBJ2-5 and V is TRBV24-1, with no clear D. This CDR3 has 14 residues. Germline V gives CDR1 KGHDR, CDR2 SFDVKD. V lost 3 bases and J lost 0, with 7 bases in between. The CDR3 sequence is CATSDRADQETQYF. The CDR3 DNA reads TGTGCCACCAGTGATCGGGCAGACCAAGAGACCCAGTACTTC.

V is TRBV3-1 (or the pseudogene TRBV3-2) and J is TRBJ2-7; D gene uncertain. Trimming took 8 bases from V and 5 from J, leaving 19 bases between them. CDR3 length equals 14 residues. CDR1 is LGHDT and CDR2 is YNNKEL in the germline V gene (reference sequence). CDR3 residues: CASRLSGNENEQYF. The DNA of the CDR3 is TGTGCCAGCCGGCTGTCTGGGAATGAGAACGAGCAGTACTTC.

Only a few counts were recorded for this clone. This chain joins TRBV28 and TRBJ2-3; possibly TRBD1 for D (5 bases). Deletions cut 4 bases from V and 3 bases from J, with 14 bases between. Germline lookup yields CDR1 MDHEN and CDR2 SYDVKM. The CDR3 consists of 15 residues. CDR3 loop: CASSSHSTATDTQYF. CDR3 DNA: TGTGCCAGCAGTTCCCATTCGACAGCGACAGATACGCAGTATTTT.

The chain has TRBV4-1 and TRBJ2-3, with 7 bases lining up with TRBD1. From germline, CDR1 is MGHRA and CDR2 YSYEKL. Trimming took 3 bases from V and 0 from J; bases not matched to a gene: 9. The CDR3 covers 17 residues. CDR3 protein: CASSQLLGGSSTDTQYF. The CDR3, as DNA: TGCGCCAGCAGCCAGCTATTAGGGGGCTCTAGCACAGATACGCAGTATTTT.

This sequence joins TRBV29-1 and TRBJ2-3; a weak D match, TRBD2 (6 bases). V lost 6 bases and J 4 bases, leaving 17 bases between the germline ends. Germline CDR1 reads SQVTM; CDR2 reads ANQGSEA. The CDR3 loop spans 14 amino acids. The CDR3 DNA follows: TGCAGCGTCCCCTCGTGGGGGGAACCAGATACGCAGTATTTT. Translated, it gives CSVPSWGEPDTQYF.

In its sample, this clone was seen once. Other nucleotide sequences from this sample produce the same CDR3. This chain joins TRBV9 and TRBJ1-1; D is unclear. V dropped 1 base and J dropped 5 bases, with 12 bases sitting between them. The CDR3 sequence is 14 residues long. Germline lookup yields CDR1 SGDLS and CDR2 YYNGEE. As DNA, the CDR3 is TGTGCCAGCAGCGTATTAGGGCAGAATACTGAAGCTTTCTTT. Protein sequence: CASSVLGQNTEAFF. The complete variable domain, with remaining parts taken from reference TRBV9 and TRBJ1-1, reads DSGVTQTPKHLITATGQRVTLRCSPRSGDLSVYWYQQSLDQGLQFLIQYYNGEERAKGNILERFSAQQFPDLHSELNLSSLELGDSALYFCASSVLGQNTEAFFGQGTRLTVV.

The V call is TRBV10-1, the J call TRBJ2-3; D remains unclear. V lost 6 bases, J lost 0 bases, and 10 bases lay in between. Germline CDR1 is WNHNN and CDR2 is SYGVQD (reference sequence). The CDR3 runs to 14 residues. The CDR3 sequence: CASRRAGSTDTQYF. The DNA of the CDR3 is TGCGCCAGCAGAAGGGCCGGTAGCACAGATACGCAGTATTTT.

The V gene is TRBV12-3 or TRBV12-4, the J gene TRBJ2-7; TRBD1 matches at 7 bases. The CDR3 is made up of 12 amino acids. V lost 5 bases to trimming and J lost 5 bases; unmatched junction nucleotides: 3. CDR3 coding DNA: TGTGCCAGCAGTGGACAGGATGACGAGCAGTACTTC. Its translation: CASSGQDDEQYF.

Comment on this clone: A much more abundant neighbour one base away suggests this may be a read error. V is TRBV10-1 and J is TRBJ2-7; no clear D. Germline V gene sequence: CDR1 WNHNN, CDR2 SYGVQD (reference sequence). The V gene lost 3 bases and the J gene lost 3 bases, with 15 bases spanning the gap. The CDR3 contains 15 residues. For the CDR3, the DNA is TGCGCCAGCAGTGAAGAGGCCGACACTAACTACGAGCAGTACTTC. Its protein product is CASSEEADTNYEQYF.

The CDR3 sequence is CASSRGFGGTMNTEAFF. The DNA for the CDR3 is TGTGCCAGCAGCCGCGGGTTTGGGGGGACTATGAACACTGAAGCTTTCTTT. The gene calls are TRBV3-1 (or the pseudogene TRBV3-2) and TRBJ1-1, with D perhaps TRBD1 (5 bases). Trimming stripped 4 bases from V and 0 bases from J, with 18 bases between. CDR1 and CDR2 (germline): LGHDT, YNNKEL (reference sequence). This CDR3 spans 17 amino acids.

V gene TRBV4-2 combines with J gene TRBJ2-7; a possible D gene is TRBD2 (7 bases). The CDR3 contains 15 residues. The V gene's germline CDR1 is LGHNA and CDR2 YNFKEQ. The V and J ends lost 0 bases and 2 bases respectively, with 11 bases between them. The CDR3: CASSQDLGGPYEQYF. CDR3 nucleotide sequence: TGTGCCAGCAGCCAAGATCTCGGGGGGCCCTACGAGCAGTACTTC.